What follows are 16 T cell receptor beta chains derived from one specimen sequenced in a study of human T cells and chemical hapten exposure. Indicated time point: pre-sensitization, week 0. Specified treatment: therapeutic diphenylcyclopropenone sensitization with weekly scalp DPC. TCRdb recomputed calls from the RACE reads with MiXCR, one row per CDR3 protein. Of 250,000 or so distinct CDR3 sequences in the sample, 7% to 10% were seen once. The starting material was whole blood, obtained in connection with sensitization to the hapten diphenylcyclopropenone (DPC). These receptor sequences come from a woman aged 40 to 49 with alopecia areata. Some clones in this sample may be carry-over from other donors' samples.

The J gene is TRBJ1-4, the V gene TRBV6-1; D not certain. V gave up 4 bases and J gave up 8 bases, with 11 bases separating them. The CDR3 extends over 13 amino acids. Germline CDR1 and CDR2: MNHNS and SASEGT. The CDR3 reads CASSVSPREKLFF. The CDR3 region has the DNA TGTGCCAGCAGTGTATCTCCACGGGAAAAACTGTTTTTT.

The chain couples TRBV6-2 or TRBV6-3 to TRBJ1-1, with D possibly being TRBD1 (5 bases). The CDR3 sequence is 13 residues long. Looked up from germline, CDR1 is MNHEY and CDR2 is SVGEGT. V lost 10 bases and J lost 3, with 15 bases in between. CDR3 residues: CATLTVLYTEAFF. CDR3 nucleotides: TGTGCCACCTTGACAGTATTATACACTGAAGCTTTCTTT.

The chain carries TRBV18 and TRBJ1-2; D is unresolved. Germline values: CDR1 KGHSH, CDR2 LQKENI. This CDR3 contains 16 residues. Trimming shortened V by 3 bases and J by 1 base, and 15 bases separated the two germline ends. The chain's CDR3 is CASSPPASRINYGYTF. The CDR3 DNA is TGTGCCAGCTCACCCCCGGCGTCCAGGATTAACTATGGCTACACCTTC.

The V call is TRBV6-6, the J call TRBJ2-3; D is unclear. Germline V gene lookup returns CDR1 MNHNY and CDR2 SVGAGI (reference sequence). The CDR3 sequence is 16 residues long. Trimming pared 0 bases from V and 1 base from J, leaving 11 bases between. The CDR3 DNA follows: TGTGCCAGCAGTTACTCGCCAAAAGGAGGCACAGATACGCAGTATTTT. Amino acids: CASSYSPKGGTDTQYF.

This chain joins TRBV7-9 and TRBJ1-1, with D maybe TRBD1 (6 bases). Trimming removed 3 bases from V and 1 base from J, with 12 bases in between. CDR1 and CDR2 (germline): SEHNR, FQNEAQ (reference sequence). The CDR3 runs 15 residues. In DNA, the CDR3 is TGTGCCAGCAGCTTGGATCTGGGGGCGAACACTGAAGCTTTCTTT. This translates into CASSLDLGANTEAFF.

The CDR3 loop is CASSLSEAGGPRDEQYF. CDR3 sequence (DNA): TGTGCCAGCAGTTTATCCGAAGCGGGAGGGCCACGTGACGAGCAGTACTTC. The chain employs TRBV28 and TRBJ2-7; 10 bases are a match to TRBD2. J lost 5 bases, V lost 1 base, and 11 bases had no gene match. CDR3 length: 17 residues. Germline-derived CDR1 and CDR2 are MDHEN and SYDVKM.

This clonotype was counted between two and nine times. The J gene is TRBJ1-1, the V gene TRBV6-1; D ambiguous. The germline CDR1 and CDR2 sequences are MNHNS and SASEGT. CDR3 length: 14 residues. The V end was cut by 7 bases, the J end by 5 bases, with 17 bases between. Here the CDR3 reads CASIRPQTPTEAFF. The CDR3 DNA sequence: TGTGCCAGCATTAGACCTCAAACCCCGACTGAAGCTTTCTTT.

V usage is TRBV6-5 and J usage is TRBJ2-1; unclear D gene. Trimming removed 7 bases at V and 2 bases at J, with 9 bases between. In germline, CDR1 is MNHEY, CDR2 SVGAGI. The CDR3 consists of 13 residues. Here the CDR3 reads CASTRAAYNEQFF. The CDR3 bases are TGTGCCAGCACTCGCGCCGCCTACAATGAGCAGTTCTTC.

At least ten counts were recorded for this clonotype. This chain connects TRBV7-3 to TRBJ1-1, with a weak D call TRBD1 (5 bases). Germline lookup yields CDR1 SGHTA and CDR2 FQGTGA. V was clipped by 0 bases and J by 1 base, with 12 bases between them. The length of the CDR3 is 16 residues. CDR3: CASSLTPSTANTEAFF. The DNA of the CDR3 is TGTGCCAGCAGCTTAACCCCATCGACAGCGAACACTGAAGCTTTCTTT.

This clonotype was observed a handful of times. This chain connects TRBV28 to TRBJ2-7; 10 bases map to TRBD2. This CDR3 contains 15 residues. The germline V gene has CDR1 MDHEN and CDR2 SYDVKM. Trimming cost V 2 bases and J 2 bases; bases outside gene matches: 3. DNA for the CDR3: TGTGCCAGCAGTTTAGGGCTAGCGGGGGCCTACGAGCAGTACTTC. This translates into CASSLGLAGAYEQYF.

V is TRBV28 and J is TRBJ2-7; D is perhaps TRBD1 (5 bases). The CDR3 sequence is 16 residues long. Germline V gives CDR1 MDHEN, CDR2 SYDVKM. V lost 6 bases to trimming and J lost 2 bases, with 20 bases between them. The CDR3 nucleotides read TGTGCCAGCAGCTTTAGGCAGGGTATGTCGGCCTACGAGCAGTACTTC. Amino acid sequence: CASSFRQGMSAYEQYF.

The rearrangement joins TRBV6-2 or TRBV6-3 to TRBJ2-7, with D possibly TRBD1 on 5 matching bases. The CDR3 loop spans 13 amino acids. CDR1 is MNHEY, CDR2 SVGEGT, per germline. Trimming removed 6 bases from V and 6 bases from J, with 15 bases in between. The CDR3 nucleotides are TGTGCCAGCAGCTTGGGGCCTCGTGGCGAGCAGTACTTC. It is translated as CASSLGPRGEQYF.

This clonotype was found many times. The chain joins TRBV6-2 or TRBV6-3 to TRBJ2-1, with D hard to call. CDR3 length: 12 residues. Between the trimmed V and J ends, which lost 5 bases and 12 bases, there was a span of 14 bases. CDR1 and CDR2 (germline): MNHEY, SVGEGT. The CDR3 is CASSDVFRGQFF. The CDR3 coding sequence is TGTGCCAGCAGTGATGTGTTTAGAGGGCAGTTCTTC.

Ten or more counts support this clonotype. This chain links TRBV12-3 or TRBV12-4 with TRBJ2-7; D remains ambiguous. The CDR3 extends over 15 amino acids. V lost 1 base and J 3 bases, leaving 13 bases between the germline ends. DNA for the CDR3: TGTGCCAGCAGTTTAGAGTATGCTCGTTACTACGAGCAGTACTTC. Amino acids: CASSLEYARYYEQYF.

This clonotype came up many times. The gene calls are TRBV6-5 and TRBJ2-3; D is unclear. This CDR3 region has 15 residues. Trimming pared 5 bases from V and 5 bases from J, leaving 17 bases between. Germline V gene lookup returns CDR1 MNHEY and CDR2 SVGAGI. The CDR3 nucleotides read TGTGCCAGCAGTATGGATTGGGCCATGGGAGATACGCAGTATTTT. Translated: CASSMDWAMGDTQYF.

The chain employs TRBV28 and TRBJ2-7; 9 nucleotides align to TRBD1. Trimming at V came to 5 bases and at J to 5 bases, leaving 7 bases not matched to a gene. The CDR3 runs 14 residues. CDR1 and CDR2 from the germline V gene are MDHEN and SYDVKM. The CDR3 nucleotides read TGTGCCAGCAGTGCCAGACAGGGGGACAACGAGCAGTACTTC. Translating it yields CASSARQGDNEQYF.